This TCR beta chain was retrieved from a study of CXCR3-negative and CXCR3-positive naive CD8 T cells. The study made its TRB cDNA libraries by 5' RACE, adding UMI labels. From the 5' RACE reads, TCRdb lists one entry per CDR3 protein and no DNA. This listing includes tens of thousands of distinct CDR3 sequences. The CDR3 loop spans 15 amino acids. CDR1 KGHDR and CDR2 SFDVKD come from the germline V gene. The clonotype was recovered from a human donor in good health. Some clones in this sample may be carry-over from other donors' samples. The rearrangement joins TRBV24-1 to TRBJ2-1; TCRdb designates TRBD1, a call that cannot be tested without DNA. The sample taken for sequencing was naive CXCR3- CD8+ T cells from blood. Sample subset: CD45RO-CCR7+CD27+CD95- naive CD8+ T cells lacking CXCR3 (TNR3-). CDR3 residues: CATSDPGQGRNEQFF.